This passage covers 26 T cell receptor beta chains from one sample sequenced in a study of cytotoxic CD8 clonotypes in ibrutinib-treated CLL. Libraries were prepared by immunoSEQ multiplex PCR; TCRdb keeps only in-frame clonotypes and omits some of them. Of over 100,000 clones listed, approximately 58% are singletons. The sample consisted of PBMCs, taken after 24 months of ibrutinib treatment. The receptors stem from a human donor with chronic lymphocytic leukemia.

The chain recombines TRBV5-1 with TRBJ1-3; D is uncertain. Germline values: CDR1 SGHRS, CDR2 YFSETQ. The CDR3 sequence is 14 residues long. The ends were cut back, 2 bases at V and 1 base at J, with 7 bases in the middle. CDR3 amino acids: CASSFQGSGNTIYF. DNA of the CDR3: TGCGCCAGCAGCTTTCAAGGGTCTGGAAACACCATATATTTT.

The rearrangement links TRBV29-1 to TRBJ2-1, with 8 bases that match TRBD1. From germline, CDR1 is SQVTM and CDR2 ANQGSEA. The CDR3 extends over 13 amino acids. The V gene end was trimmed by 7 bases and the J gene end by 1 base; junction bases not matched to a gene: 3. The CDR3 sequence is CSGGQGSYNEQFF. The DNA of the CDR3 is TGCAGCGGTGGACAGGGATCCTACAATGAGCAGTTCTTC.

This chain uses TRBV9 with TRBJ2-1; D is unclear. Germline CDR1 SGDLS, CDR2 YYNGEE. The CDR3 extends over 10 amino acids. Trimming cost V 7 bases and J 5 bases, with 4 bases left between them. The CDR3 loop is CASGDNEQFF. CDR3 bases: TGTGCCAGCGGCGACAATGAGCAGTTCTTC.

This rearrangement joins TRBV7-9 to TRBJ1-6; possible D gene TRBD1, 5 bases. Per the germline V gene, CDR1 is SEHNR and CDR2 is FQNEAQ (reference sequence). The V end lost 4 bases, the J end lost 10 bases, and 11 bases lay between the germline ends. CDR3 length: 13 residues. CDR3 sequence reads: CASSSDILSPLHF. The CDR3 DNA sequence: TGTGCCAGCAGCTCGGACATTCTCTCACCCCTCCACTTT.

J is TRBJ1-2 and V is TRBV7-2; D is ambiguous. The V and J ends lost 1 base and 7 bases respectively, with 10 bases between them. Germline-derived CDR1 and CDR2 are SGHTA and FQGNSA. CDR3 length: 13 residues. CDR3 sequence: CASSLVMESGYTF. The CDR3 DNA follows: TGTGCCAGCAGCTTAGTCATGGAAAGTGGCTACACCTTC.

The chain employs TRBV28 and TRBJ2-7; D is possibly TRBD1 or TRBD2 (5 bases each). V lost 2 bases, J lost 4 bases, and 12 bases lay in between. The germline CDR1 and CDR2 sequences are MDHEN and SYDVKM. The CDR3 loop spans 14 amino acids. This chain's CDR3 is CASSLEGYPYEQYF. CDR3 sequence (DNA): TGTGCCAGCAGTTTAGAGGGGTATCCGTACGAGCAGTACTTC. Variable domain in full (rest from reference TRBV28 and TRBJ2-7): DVKVTQSSRYLVKRTGEKVFLECVQDMDHENMFWYRQDPGLGLRLIYFSYDVKMKEKGDIPEGYSVSREKKERFSLILESASTNQTSMYLCASSLEGYPYEQYFGPGTRLTVT.

This clone appeared a single time. The chain uses TRBV9 and TRBJ2-1; 11 nucleotides match TRBD1. Looked up from germline, CDR1 is SGDLS and CDR2 is YYNGEE. The CDR3 length is 14 residues. V shed 4 bases and J 8 bases; nucleotides not matched to a gene: 5. DNA for the CDR3: TGTGCCAGCAGCATACGGACAGGGGGCGATGAGCAGTTCTTC. Its translation: CASSIRTGGDEQFF.

This clone has a handful of counts. The rearrangement links TRBV4-2 to TRBJ1-2; D is unclear. The CDR3 contains 17 residues. Germline loops: CDR1 LGHNA, CDR2 YNFKEQ. The V end lost 0 bases, the J end lost 5 bases, and 19 bases lay between the germline ends. In nucleotides, the CDR3 is TGTGCCAGCAGCCAAGATGGAGGACTGGAGTTACGTTATGGCTACACCTTC. This gives the protein CASSQDGGLELRYGYTF.

This chain links TRBV19 with TRBJ2-7; D is perhaps TRBD1 (5 bases). V was cut by 5 bases and J by 0 bases, with 11 bases left in between. Germline V gene sequence: CDR1 LNHDA, CDR2 SQIVND (reference sequence). The CDR3 has 14 residues. The CDR3 sequence is CASSPQDSSYEQYF. CDR3 DNA: TGTGCCAGTAGTCCACAAGACAGCTCCTACGAGCAGTACTTC.

The chain combines TRBV2 with TRBJ1-1; 7 bases fit TRBD1. Per the germline V gene, CDR1 is SNHLY and CDR2 is FYNNEI. The CDR3 length is 11 residues. J was trimmed by 10 bases and V by 4 bases; bases with no gene match: 3. CDR3 nucleotides: TGTGCCAGCAGTGGGGACAGAGGAGCTTTCTTT. Encoded protein: CASSGDRGAFF. Filled out from reference TRBV2 and TRBJ1-1, the complete variable domain reads EPEVTQTPSHQVTQMGQEVILRCVPISNHLYFYWYRQILGQKVEFLVSFYNNEISEKSEIFDDQFSVERPDGSNFTLKIRSTKLEDSAMYFCASSGDRGAFFGQGTRLTVV.

This clone was seen only once. The chain links TRBV4-3 to TRBJ2-5, with TRBD1 as a possible D gene (5 bases). Trimming cost V 1 base and J 1 base, with 10 bases left between them. This CDR3 has 15 residues. Germline CDR1 reads LGHNA; CDR2 reads YSLEER. CDR3: CASSQGAGIQETQYF. CDR3 in DNA: TGCGCCAGCAGCCAAGGAGCAGGGATCCAAGAGACCCAGTACTTC.

The V and J genes are TRBV29-1 and TRBJ2-7; D not resolved. V lost 4 bases and J lost 0, with 10 bases in between. The CDR3 length is 13 residues. The germline CDR1 and CDR2 sequences are SQVTM and ANQGSEA. CDR3 in DNA: TGCAGCGTTGTATCCCTCCCCTCCTACGAGCAGTACTTC. Its protein is CSVVSLPSYEQYF.

This clone was recorded a few times. The CDR3 reads CASSLGVGQYTEAFF. In DNA, the CDR3 is TGTGCCAGCAGCTTGGGAGTGGGACAGTACACTGAAGCTTTCTTT. This chain joins TRBV7-2 and TRBJ1-1; 7 bases are shared with TRBD1. Germline trimming cut 3 bases from V and 3 bases from J; bases unmatched to any gene: 7. This CDR3 is 15 amino acids long. From germline, CDR1 is SGHTA and CDR2 FQGNSA.

The rearrangement uses TRBV18 and TRBJ2-5; D may be TRBD1 or TRBD2 (5 bases each). Trimming removed 3 bases from V and 4 bases from J, with 18 bases in between. CDR1 is KGHSH, CDR2 LQKENI, per germline. The CDR3 length is 16 residues. CDR3 sequence: CASSPNDRDRGETQYF. The CDR3 bases are TGTGCCAGCTCACCTAACGACCGGGACCGGGGAGAGACCCAGTACTTC.

The gene calls are TRBV5-1 and TRBJ2-1; D is tentatively TRBD1 or TRBD2 (5 bases each). There are 15 residues in the CDR3. Germline-derived CDR1 and CDR2 are SGHRS and YFSETQ. Deletions cut 5 bases from V and 8 bases from J, with 20 bases between. As DNA, the CDR3 is TGCGCCAGCAGAACCGGGACGGTCTTCGCGGATGAGCAGTTCTTC. It encodes CASRTGTVFADEQFF.

This clone was counted a single time. The chain links TRBV4-2 to TRBJ1-2, with D perhaps matching TRBD1 (6 bases). The germline V gene encodes CDR1 LGHNA and CDR2 YNFKEQ. V was pared by 4 bases and J by 8 bases, with 20 bases between. The CDR3 is made up of 15 amino acids. This chain's CDR3 is CASSPVVGATEGYTF. The CDR3 nucleotides are TGTGCCAGCAGCCCAGTCGTGGGGGCAACAGAGGGCTACACCTTC.

J is TRBJ2-3 and V is TRBV7-6; 10 bases are shared with TRBD2. The trim removed 1 base at V and 4 bases at J, leaving 2 bases unmatched. Germline lookup yields CDR1 SGHVS and CDR2 FNYEAQ. This CDR3 has 15 residues. The CDR3 nucleotides read TGTGCCAGCAGCTTAGGAGCGGGGGGGGCAGATACGCAGTATTTT. The encoded protein is CASSLGAGGADTQYF.

The chain is built from TRBV30 and TRBJ1-4, with D possibly matching TRBD1 (5 bases). The CDR3 consists of 13 residues. Trimming stripped 4 bases from V and 4 bases from J, with 10 bases between. Germline V gives CDR1 GTSNPN, CDR2 SVGIG (reference sequence). CDR3: CAWNRDLNEKLFF. Written as DNA, the CDR3 is TGTGCCTGGAACCGGGACCTTAATGAAAAACTGTTTTTT.

The chain joins TRBV5-1 to TRBJ1-2; weak D call: TRBD1 (5 bases). Germline V gives CDR1 SGHRS, CDR2 YFSETQ. V shed 3 bases and J shed 8 bases, with 17 bases lying between them. The CDR3 has 14 amino acids. CDR3 region: CASSSTIGTGGYTF. In nucleotides, the CDR3 is TGCGCCAGCAGCTCAACTATAGGGACGGGAGGCTACACCTTC.

This chain links TRBV15 with TRBJ1-6; unclear D gene. The CDR3 runs to 14 residues. CDR1 is LNHNV and CDR2 is YYDKDF in the germline V gene (reference sequence). Trimming shortened V by 7 bases and J by 8 bases, and 15 bases separated the two germline ends. The CDR3 is CATTPGRPDSPLHF. CDR3 sequence (DNA): TGTGCCACCACCCCGGGCCGTCCTGATTCACCCCTCCACTTT.

CDR3 residues: CAWSARGNSGNTIYF. The DNA of the CDR3 is TGTGCCTGGAGTGCTCGGGGGAACTCTGGAAACACCATATATTTT. The rearrangement links TRBV30 to TRBJ1-3; tentatively, D is TRBD1 (5 bases). V shed 1 base and J shed 0 bases, with 10 bases lying between them. CDR1 is GTSNPN, CDR2 SVGIG, per germline (reference sequence). This CDR3 has 15 residues.

The CDR3 DNA reads TGCAGCGTTGGAGATATCTATAATTCACCCCTCCACTTT. It specifies CSVGDIYNSPLHF. V is TRBV29-1 and J is TRBJ1-6; unclear D gene. The V and J ends lost 4 bases and 3 bases respectively, with 7 bases between them. The CDR3 totals 13 residues. The germline V gene has CDR1 SQVTM and CDR2 ANQGSEA.

The J gene is TRBJ2-7, the V gene TRBV27; possibly TRBD1 for D (5 bases). V was trimmed by 7 bases and J by 1 base, leaving 11 bases between them. The CDR3 covers 13 residues. CDR1 is MNHEY, CDR2 SMNVEV, per germline (reference sequence). The CDR3 here is CASKAHRSYEQYF. The CDR3 DNA sequence: TGTGCCAGCAAAGCTCACAGGTCCTACGAGCAGTACTTC.

The sample holds one count of this clone. The rearrangement joins TRBV29-1 to TRBJ2-5; D call uncertain. Trimming took off 3 bases at V and 5 bases at J, with 10 bases between the two ends. Per germline, CDR1 SQVTM and CDR2 ANQGSEA. The CDR3 covers 12 residues. The CDR3 DNA follows: TGCAGCGTTGAGGGTTTGATGGAGACCCAGTACTTC. Its translation: CSVEGLMETQYF. The full variable domain, with the rest looked up from reference TRBV29-1 and TRBJ2-5, is SAVISQKPSRDICQRGTSLTIQCQVDSQVTMMFWYRQQPGQSLTLIATANQGSEATYESGFVIDKFPISRPNLTFSTLTVSNMSPEDSSIYLCSVEGLMETQYFGPGTRLLVL.

A few counts support this clone. The J gene is TRBJ1-5, the V gene TRBV18; D is unclear. This CDR3 has 13 residues. Trimming cost V 5 bases and J 7 bases, with 12 bases left between them. Germline CDR1 is KGHSH and CDR2 is LQKENI. The CDR3: CASSGSPGQPQHF. The CDR3 coding sequence is TGTGCCAGCTCAGGATCCCCGGGACAGCCCCAGCATTTT.

This chain links TRBV2 with TRBJ1-1; maybe TRBD1 (5 bases). CDR1 SNHLY and CDR2 FYNNEI come from the germline V gene. CDR3 length: 13 residues. Trimming removed 4 bases from V and 8 bases from J, with 14 bases in between. CDR3 coding DNA: TGTGCCAGCAGTGGGGGTGGGGCCAGGGAAGCTTTCTTT. Translating gives CASSGGGAREAFF.